The rows below give T cell receptor beta chains drawn from one sample of a study of T cell responses to AZD1222 COVID-19 vaccine. Some clones are missing from TCRdb's copy, which holds only in-frame ones; the method was immunoSEQ multiplex PCR. The sample shows 80,000 or so clones, roughly 90% of them seen only once. This material consisted of peripheral blood, taken 28 days after the second AZD1222 dose. The receptors come from an adult who received the AZD1222 COVID-19 vaccine. Each CDR3 is given with its conserved first and last residue. Fields, in order: clone size, V gene, D gene, J gene, CDR3 DNA, CDR3 protein. The D gene is left open where the match is weak. The size entry is marked missing in some rows and otherwise reads once, few, many or a size class.

NA,TRBV12-5,NA,TRBJ2-2,TGTGCTAGTGGTTTTCACAGGGTGAACACCGGGGAGCTGTTTTTT,CASGFHRVNTGELFF
NA,TRBV27,NA,TRBJ1-1,TGTGCCAGCAGTTTATATGGTGGGGGGGCTCAAGCTTTCTTT,CASSLYGGGAQAFF
NA,TRBV7-9,TRBD1,TRBJ2-7,TGTGCCAGCAGCCCCAGGACAGGGGGCCCCCACGAGCAGTACTTC,CASSPRTGGPHEQYF
NA,TRBV21-1,NA,TRBJ2-1,TGTGCCAGCAGCAAAAATCGGCAGTTCTTC,CASSKNRQFF
NA,TRBV7-9,NA,TRBJ1-2,TGTGCCAGCAGCTCGCAGGGGTGGGGCTACACCTTC,CASSSQGWGYTF
NA,TRBV4-3,NA,TRBJ1-6,TGCGCCAGCAGCCGGGGGGAGTATAATTCACCCCTCCACTTT,CASSRGEYNSPLHF
NA,TRBV30,NA,TRBJ1-4,TGTGCCTGGAGCGACACACTCGGGCCTCTCGAAAAACTGTTTTTT,CAWSDTLGPLEKLFF
NA,TRBV5-4,TRBD1,TRBJ2-5,TGTGCCAGCAGCCCTGGACAGGGCAGAGAGACCCAGTACTTC,CASSPGQGRETQYF
NA,TRBV4-3,TRBD2,TRBJ2-1,TGCGCCAGCAGCCCAGGACTAGCGGGAATCACCCACGAGCAGTTCTTC,CASSPGLAGITHEQFF
NA,TRBV5-1,TRBD1,TRBJ1-6,TGCGCCAGCAGCTTGCGGTTGGACAGGGGTAAAGATTCACCCCTCCACTTT,CASSLRLDRGKDSPLHF
NA,TRBV5-1,NA,TRBJ2-6,TGCGCCAGCAGCCCCTCGTGGGGGTGGTCTGGGGCCAACGTCCTGACTTTC,CASSPSWGWSGANVLTF
NA,TRBV18,TRBD1,TRBJ2-7,TGTGCCAGCTCACCGAGGCTACCTACCGGGACAGGGGGTCAAGAGCAGTACTTC,CASSPRLPTGTGGQEQYF
once,TRBV28,TRBD1,TRBJ1-3,TGTGCCAGCAGTTTCACGACAGGGGGCGGTGGAAACACCATATATTTT,CASSFTTGGGGNTIYF
NA,TRBV6-4,TRBD2,TRBJ2-1,TGTGCCAGCAGTGACTCTCCGGGGGGGGCCTACAATGAGCAGTTCTTC,CASSDSPGGAYNEQFF
NA,TRBV27,NA,TRBJ2-5,TGTGCCAGCAGTTTAGGGTTTACCGGAGTTGGTTGGGAGACCCAGTACTTC,CASSLGFTGVGWETQYF
NA,TRBV7-6,NA,TRBJ1-5,TGTGCCAGCAGCTTAGAGAGCAATCAGCCCCAGCATTTT,CASSLESNQPQHF
NA,TRBV5-5,TRBD2,TRBJ2-1,TGTGCCAGCACTTTAGTAGCGGGGTCCTATGAGCAGTTCTTC,CASTLVAGSYEQFF
NA,TRBV19,TRBD2,TRBJ2-5,TGTGCCAGTAGTGGGGGGGAAGGGGAGACCCAGTACTTC,CASSGGEGETQYF
NA,TRBV28,TRBD2,TRBJ2-7,TGTGCCAGCAGTTTAGGGACGAATAGCGGGTTCTCCTACGAGCAGTACTTC,CASSLGTNSGFSYEQYF
NA,TRBV2,TRBD1,TRBJ2-7,TGTGCCAGCAATACCGGGACAGGGTTTTCCGAGCAGTACTTC,CASNTGTGFSEQYF
once,TRBV28,NA,TRBJ1-2,TGTGCCAGTTCACGATTGTTCGGGAACGGGAACTATGGCTACACCTTC,CASSRLFGNGNYGYTF
NA,TRBV19,NA,TRBJ2-1,TGTGCCAGTAGTATAGACCCAGCGGTGAATGAGCAGTTCTTC,CASSIDPAVNEQFF
NA,TRBV5-1,NA,TRBJ2-7,TGCGCCAGCAGCTTGGGACACGGTTCTACGGACGAGCAGTACTTC,CASSLGHGSTDEQYF